Listed here are 16 T cell receptor beta chains from one sample, sequenced in a study of blood T cells in healthy people across ages. For the second PCR, which ran for 7 to 11 cycles, a sample-barcoded 5' primer and a J-beta primer mix were used. TCRdb fed the 5' RACE reads into MiXCR, producing one record per CDR3 protein. This sample carries 1.4 million to 1.5 million distinct CDR3 sequences, roughly 40% of them seen once, and the ten largest clones take roughly 7.7%. The sequenced material came from blood. The receptor set was obtained from a woman between 18 and 29 years old in good health.

This clonotype was observed a few times. The chain links TRBV20-1 to TRBJ2-3; no firm D call. The length of the CDR3 is 17 residues. The V gene lost 0 bases and the J gene lost 3 bases, with 19 bases spanning the gap. In germline, CDR1 is DFQATT, CDR2 SNEGSKA (reference sequence). The CDR3 protein is CSARDPTTGRPTDTQYF. As DNA, the CDR3 is TGCAGTGCTAGAGATCCCACGACTGGGCGACCTACAGATACGCAGTATTTT.

J is TRBJ2-3 and V is TRBV11-2; D is perhaps TRBD2 (5 bases). V shed 0 bases and J shed 0 bases, with 13 bases lying between them. The germline CDR1 and CDR2 sequences are SGHAT and FQNNGV. This CDR3 is built from 17 residues. CDR3 in amino acids: CASSLDRPEVSTDTQYF. CDR3 bases: TGTGCCAGCAGCTTAGATAGACCGGAGGTTAGCACAGATACGCAGTATTTT.

The V call is TRBV2, the J call TRBJ1-1; possible D gene TRBD1, 6 bases. Germline V CDR1 and CDR2: SNHLY, FYNNEI. V lost 4 bases and J lost 10, with 19 bases in between. There are 14 residues in the CDR3. The CDR3 region has the DNA TGTGCCAGCAGTGTCGGGCTACAGGGTCGCACAGCTTTCTTT. Its translation: CASSVGLQGRTAFF.

This sequence joins TRBV9 and TRBJ2-3; D remains ambiguous. V lost 4 bases, J lost 0 bases, and 15 bases lay in between. Germline CDR1 and CDR2: SGDLS and YYNGEE. This CDR3 has 16 residues. CDR3 sequence (DNA): TGTGCCAGCAGCTTCTACACAGACATTAGCACAGATACGCAGTATTTT. This sequence encodes CASSFYTDISTDTQYF.

This clonotype was detected a few times. The chain has TRBV20-1 and TRBJ2-7; 11 positions match TRBD1. The length of the CDR3 is 14 residues. Germline V gives CDR1 DFQATT, CDR2 SNEGSKA (reference sequence). V lost 5 bases and J lost 4; bases outside the gene matches: 7. The chain's CDR3 is CSAGVGTGGYEQYF. DNA for the CDR3: TGCAGTGCTGGAGTGGGGACAGGGGGTTACGAGCAGTACTTC.

A few counts support this clonotype. The V and J genes are TRBV28 and TRBJ1-1; D not resolved. Germline CDR1 MDHEN, CDR2 SYDVKM. V lost 5 bases, J lost 1 base, and 17 bases lay in between. The CDR3 is 16 amino acids. DNA of the CDR3: TGTGCCAGCAGTCCCATCGGAGAACTGGAGAACACTGAAGCTTTCTTT. Its protein product is CASSPIGELENTEAFF.

This clonotype was detected a few times. This sequence joins TRBV6-5 and TRBJ2-4; D possibly corresponds to TRBD2 (6 bases). V was trimmed by 8 bases and J by 13 bases, leaving 18 bases between them. The CDR3 loop spans 12 amino acids. Germline CDR1 MNHEY, CDR2 SVGAGI. The CDR3 loop is CASAGFLGEQYF. The CDR3 coding sequence is TGTGCCAGCGCGGGGTTCCTTGGGGAGCAGTACTTC.

The J gene is TRBJ2-1, the V gene TRBV11-1; D is undetermined. Germline V gene data show CDR1 as SGHAT and CDR2 as FQDESV (reference sequence). The V and J ends lost 0 bases and 9 bases respectively, with 9 bases between them. CDR3 size: 13 residues. In DNA form, the CDR3 reads TGTGCCAGCAGCTTAGCCGCGTCGGGTGAGCAGTTCTTC. Translated, it gives CASSLAASGEQFF.

This clonotype was seen a handful of times. This rearrangement joins TRBV5-1 to TRBJ2-1, with 9 bases that match TRBD2. From germline, CDR1 is SGHRS and CDR2 YFSETQ. The junction had 5 bases not matched to a gene; V was cut back by 7 bases and J by 0 bases. This CDR3 has 15 amino acids. The CDR3 nucleotides are TGCGCCAGCGGGCTAGCGGGGAGCTCCTACAATGAGCAGTTCTTC. It encodes CASGLAGSSYNEQFF.

This clonotype was found a few times. The chain joins TRBV21-1 to TRBJ2-5. TRBV21-1 is a recognized pseudogene. This CDR3 has 10 amino acids. CDR3 bases: TGTGCCAGCAGATACGAGACCCAGTACTTC. Amino acid sequence: CASRYETQYF.

This clonotype was counted between two and nine times. The genes are TRBV6-2 or TRBV6-3 and TRBJ1-6; unclear D gene. V dropped 5 bases and J dropped 11 bases, with 25 bases sitting between them. This CDR3 spans 17 amino acids. Germline CDR1 is MNHEY and CDR2 is SVGEGT. The CDR3 is CASSKLVSGIIAAPLHF. In nucleotides, the CDR3 is TGTGCCAGCAGTAAACTCGTGAGTGGCATTATCGCGGCACCCCTCCACTTT.

This clonotype was picked up many times. The chain combines TRBV7-2 with TRBJ2-1, with 8 bases lining up with TRBD2. Germline V gene lookup returns CDR1 SGHTA and CDR2 FQGNSA. The ends lost 1 base at V and 6 bases at J; junction bases unmatched: 5. This CDR3 is 15 amino acids long. The CDR3, as DNA: TGTGCCAGCAGCTTAGGGGGACTAGGGGGCAATGAGCAGTTCTTC. It is translated as CASSLGGLGGNEQFF.

The chain combines TRBV27 with TRBJ1-5, with 9 bases that match TRBD1. The germline V gene encodes CDR1 MNHEY and CDR2 SMNVEV (reference sequence). CDR3 length equals 15 residues. Trimming took 4 bases from V and 9 from J; bases not matched to a gene: 10. CDR3 sequence: CASSSDTGGGSPQHF. The CDR3 region has the DNA TGTGCCAGCAGTTCCGACACAGGGGGCGGGTCGCCCCAGCATTTT.

The rearrangement joins TRBV20-1 to TRBJ2-1; unclear D gene. V lost 2 bases and J lost 9, with 14 bases in between. The CDR3 runs to 13 residues. The germline V gene encodes CDR1 DFQATT and CDR2 SNEGSKA (reference sequence). CDR3 bases: TGCAGTGCTAGACCCAACCCCGGTGCTGAGCAGTTCTTC. Encoded protein: CSARPNPGAEQFF.

This chain links TRBV25-1 with TRBJ1-2; possibly TRBD1 for D (6 bases). V lost 0 bases and J lost 8, with 22 bases in between. Per germline, CDR1 MGHDK and CDR2 SYGVNS. There are 17 residues in the CDR3. This CDR3 reads CASSEYYKGTPNMGYTF. Written as DNA, the CDR3 is TGTGCCAGCAGTGAATATTACAAGGGGACACCTAACATGGGCTACACCTTC.

The rearrangement joins TRBV7-8 to TRBJ2-4; a possible D gene is TRBD1 (7 bases). Germline CDR1 is SGHVS and CDR2 is FQNEAQ. V lost 5 bases and J 2 bases, leaving 13 bases between the germline ends. The CDR3 consists of 15 residues. The CDR3: CASSPPGGSKNIQYF. CDR3 sequence (DNA): TGTGCCAGCAGCCCCCCAGGGGGGTCCAAAAACATTCAGTACTTC.